A single sample gave rise to the 24 T cell receptor beta chains below, sequenced in a study of T cell responses to AZD1222 COVID-19 vaccine. Sequencing was performed with immunoSEQ multiplex PCR; in TCRdb, only in-frame clones are kept and a portion is missing. This sample has 200,000 or so clones, with approximately 94% found just once. The input for sequencing was peripheral blood, taken on day 0 of AZD1222 vaccination. The receptor source for this set is an adult in good health.

The gene calls are TRBV5-5 and TRBJ2-1; 7 bases map to TRBD2. CDR3 length: 14 residues. Germline CDR1 SGHKS, CDR2 YYEKEE (reference sequence). The V and J ends lost 0 bases and 8 bases, in that order; junction bases with no gene match: 5. The DNA for the CDR3 is TGTGCCAGCAGCTTGGAGGTGACTAGCTATGAGCAGTTCTTC. It translates to CASSLEVTSYEQFF.

As to this clone: One junction end disagrees with the germline gene, perhaps due to a read error. This chain joins TRBV30 and TRBJ1-6; 11 bases line up with TRBD1. CDR1 and CDR2 (germline): GTSNPN, SVGIG (reference sequence). The CDR3 has 13 residues. The CDR3 coding sequence is TGTGCCTGGAGCGGGACAGGGGGTTCATCCCTCCACTTT. Amino acid sequence: CAWSGTGGSSLHF.

The rearrangement joins TRBV5-1 to TRBJ2-1, with 7 bases matching TRBD1. The CDR3 is made up of 15 amino acids. Germline V gene lookup returns CDR1 SGHRS and CDR2 YFSETQ. V gave up 5 bases and J gave up 8 bases; unmatched junction bases: 13. The CDR3 region is CASRKGQSFPDEQFF. CDR3 in DNA: TGCGCCAGCAGGAAGGGACAGAGCTTTCCGGATGAGCAGTTCTTC.

This clone occurred once. This chain links TRBV24-1 with TRBJ1-1; D unresolved. Trimming removed 0 bases from V and 7 bases from J, with 8 bases in between. The CDR3 is 13 amino acids. Per germline, CDR1 KGHDR and CDR2 SFDVKD. The CDR3 protein is CATSDLTGVEAFF. CDR3 nucleotide sequence: TGTGCCACCAGTGATTTGACCGGGGTTGAAGCTTTCTTT.

The chain links TRBV7-3 to TRBJ1-1, with 7 bases aligning to TRBD1. This CDR3 has 14 amino acids. V shed 5 bases and J 5 bases; nucleotides not matched to a gene: 8. CDR1 SGHTA and CDR2 FQGTGA come from the germline V gene. CDR3 sequence: CASSPGGLGTEAFF. DNA for the CDR3: TGTGCCAGCAGCCCAGGGGGGTTGGGAACTGAAGCTTTCTTT.

The genes are TRBV2 and TRBJ1-2; D possibly corresponds to TRBD1 (5 bases). The CDR3 covers 15 residues. Between the trimmed V and J ends, which lost 7 bases and 8 bases, there was a span of 23 bases. Germline CDR1 and CDR2: SNHLY and FYNNEI. The CDR3 region has the DNA TGTGCCAGCATACGCGATGAGGGGACTGGGGGAGGCTACACCTTC. Translating gives CASIRDEGTGGGYTF.

The J gene is TRBJ2-7, the V gene TRBV16; D is perhaps TRBD1 (5 bases). Germline V gene sequence: CDR1 KGHSY, CDR2 FQNENV. The CDR3 is 15 amino acids. The V and J ends lost 0 bases and 4 bases respectively, with 13 bases between them. The CDR3 DNA reads as TGTGCCAGCAGCCAATCGTCAGGGCTAGTTTACGAGCAGTACTTC. Protein product: CASSQSSGLVYEQYF.

The chain joins TRBV5-5 to TRBJ1-4; 10 bases are shared with TRBD1. The CDR3 has 15 residues. Per the germline V gene, CDR1 is SGHKS and CDR2 is YYEKEE (reference sequence). V shed 2 bases and J 6 bases; nucleotides not matched to a gene: 4. This CDR3 reads CASSFTGQGHEKLFF. CDR3 in DNA: TGTGCCAGCAGCTTCACGGGACAGGGGCATGAAAAACTGTTTTTT.

The CDR3 region is CASSIQGGQPQHF. In nucleotides, the CDR3 is TGTGCCAGCAGTATACAGGGCGGTCAGCCCCAGCATTTT. The rearrangement joins TRBV28 to TRBJ1-5; D might be TRBD1 (6 bases). This CDR3 is built from 13 residues. V was pared by 5 bases and J by 6 bases, with 11 bases between. Germline V gene lookup returns CDR1 MDHEN and CDR2 SYDVKM.

The chain joins TRBV9 to TRBJ2-7; 11 bases are a match to TRBD1. Looked up from germline, CDR1 is SGDLS and CDR2 is YYNGEE. The CDR3 totals 17 residues. J lost 0 bases, V lost 3 bases, and 8 bases had no gene match. The CDR3: CASSDRTGGDFSYEQYF. CDR3 in DNA: TGTGCCAGCAGCGACCGGACAGGGGGCGATTTCTCCTACGAGCAGTACTTC.

This clone has a single count. The chain links TRBV7-8 to TRBJ1-1; D call uncertain. This CDR3 has 12 amino acids. Looked up from germline, CDR1 is SGHVS and CDR2 is FQNEAQ. This CDR3 reads CAVNQLNTEAFF. Written as DNA, the CDR3 is TGTGCAGTGAACCAACTGAACACTGAAGCTTTCTTT.

The chain carries TRBV30 and TRBJ1-6; D might be TRBD1 (6 bases). The CDR3 totals 15 residues. Germline lookup yields CDR1 GTSNPN and CDR2 SVGIG (reference sequence). Deletions cut 5 bases from V and 0 bases from J, with 11 bases between. DNA of the CDR3: TGTGCCTGGGGGGGCCGAAACTCCTATAATTCACCCCTCCACTTT. Its translation is CAWGGRNSYNSPLHF.

This chain links TRBV12-3 or TRBV12-4 with TRBJ1-1; D gene uncertain. CDR3 size: 11 residues. Between the trimmed V and J ends, which lost 3 bases and 10 bases, there was a span of 9 bases. CDR3 sequence reads: CASSFLPRAFF. The CDR3 coding sequence is TGTGCCAGCAGTTTTCTTCCTAGAGCTTTCTTT.

The chain combines TRBV6-1 with TRBJ2-7, with 9 bases fitting TRBD1. Germline V gene lookup returns CDR1 MNHNS and CDR2 SASEGT. The length of the CDR3 is 15 residues. V was pared by 2 bases and J by 3 bases, with 5 bases of the junction left unmatched. The CDR3: CASSERGQGDYEQYF. The CDR3 DNA follows: TGTGCCAGCAGTGAAAGGGGACAGGGCGACTACGAGCAGTACTTC.

The rearrangement uses TRBV4-2 and TRBJ1-1, with D possibly matching TRBD1 (5 bases). The V and J ends lost 1 base and 2 bases respectively, with 14 bases between them. The CDR3 contains 16 residues. CDR1 LGHNA and CDR2 YNFKEQ come from the germline V gene. The CDR3 protein is CASSQVSGVPNTEAFF. CDR3 DNA: TGTGCCAGCAGCCAAGTCTCGGGGGTCCCTAACACTGAAGCTTTCTTT.

The chain joins TRBV7-6 to TRBJ2-1; TRBD2 agrees at 9 bases. CDR3 size: 18 residues. V dropped 1 base and J dropped 5; count of bases not matched to a gene: 12. CDR1 is SGHVS, CDR2 FNYEAQ, per germline. The DNA of the CDR3 is TGTGCCAGCAGCTTAGTATCTGGTCTAGCGGGAAAAAACAATGAGCAGTTCTTC. Translating gives CASSLVSGLAGKNNEQFF.

The chain recombines TRBV7-9 with TRBJ1-2; tentative D call: TRBD1 (5 bases). The CDR3 sequence is 17 residues long. V was shortened by 1 base and J by 3 bases, with 18 bases between the two germline ends. Per germline, CDR1 SEHNR and CDR2 FQNEAQ (reference sequence). In DNA form, the CDR3 reads TGTGCCAGCAGCTTAGAAGGGAAACTCGGGGGGGACTATGGCTACACCTTC. It is translated as CASSLEGKLGGDYGYTF.

The gene calls are TRBV11-2 and TRBJ2-7, with 12 bases fitting TRBD2. CDR1 is SGHAT, CDR2 FQNNGV, per germline. This CDR3 has 14 amino acids. Trimming removed 4 bases from V and 4 bases from J; junction bases left unmatched: 2. In DNA form, the CDR3 reads TGTGCCAGCAGCTCTAGCGGGAGGGAGTACGAGCAGTACTTC. Translating gives CASSSSGREYEQYF. Combining the CDR3 with reference TRBV11-2 and TRBJ2-7 gives the whole variable domain EAGVAQSPRYKIIEKRQSVAFWCNPISGHATLYWYQQILGQGPKLLIQFQNNGVVDDSQLPKDRFSAERLKGVDSTLKIQPAKLEDSAVYLCASSSSGREYEQYFGPGTRLTVT.

V usage is TRBV19 and J usage is TRBJ2-3; 13 nucleotides align to TRBD2. The CDR3 loop spans 17 amino acids. Germline V gene data show CDR1 as LNHDA and CDR2 as SQIVND (reference sequence). V was pared by 5 bases and J by 2 bases, with 7 bases of the junction left unmatched. CDR3 region: CASSPRTSGSLTDTQYF. CDR3 nucleotide sequence: TGTGCCAGTAGTCCGAGGACTAGCGGGAGTCTCACAGATACGCAGTATTTT.

This chain links TRBV19 with TRBJ1-1; perhaps TRBD1 as D (6 bases). CDR1 and CDR2 from the germline V gene are LNHDA and SQIVND (reference sequence). The CDR3 is 13 amino acids. The V end lost 2 bases, the J end lost 4 bases, and 8 bases lay between the germline ends. CDR3 residues: CASSIRRGTEAFF. The CDR3 coding sequence is TGTGCCAGTAGTATACGCAGGGGCACTGAAGCTTTCTTT.

The chain couples TRBV19 to TRBJ1-4; 7 bases are a match to TRBD1. Trimming cost V 6 bases and J 6 bases; bases outside gene matches: 7. Germline CDR1 and CDR2: LNHDA and SQIVND (reference sequence). The length of the CDR3 is 14 residues. CDR3 amino acids: CASSPGQSHEKLFF. The DNA for the CDR3 is TGTGCCAGTAGCCCGGGACAGTCACATGAAAAACTGTTTTTT.

The V call is TRBV5-4, the J call TRBJ2-7; 7 bases map to TRBD1. Germline CDR1 SGHNT, CDR2 YYREEE (reference sequence). Trimming cost V 4 bases and J 3 bases; bases outside gene matches: 4. This CDR3 spans 13 amino acids. CDR3 residues: CASSKGQHYEQYF. The DNA for the CDR3 is TGTGCCAGCAGCAAGGGACAGCACTACGAGCAGTACTTC.

V and J are TRBV5-1 and TRBJ2-3; D not resolved. The CDR3 contains 14 residues. CDR1 is SGHRS and CDR2 is YFSETQ in the germline V gene. The V end was cut by 1 base, the J end by 1 base, with 7 bases between. The chain's CDR3 is CASSLTAGTDTQYF. The CDR3, as DNA: TGCGCCAGCAGCTTGACAGCTGGCACAGATACGCAGTATTTT.

The rearrangement uses TRBV10-3 and TRBJ2-2; D gene unclear. The germline V and J ends were trimmed by 4 bases and 3 bases, with 9 bases remaining between them. The CDR3 contains 14 residues. The V gene's germline CDR1 is ENHRY and CDR2 SYGVKD. The CDR3 here is CAISVGVDTGELFF. CDR3 nucleotides: TGTGCCATCAGTGTTGGGGTGGACACCGGGGAGCTGTTTTTT.